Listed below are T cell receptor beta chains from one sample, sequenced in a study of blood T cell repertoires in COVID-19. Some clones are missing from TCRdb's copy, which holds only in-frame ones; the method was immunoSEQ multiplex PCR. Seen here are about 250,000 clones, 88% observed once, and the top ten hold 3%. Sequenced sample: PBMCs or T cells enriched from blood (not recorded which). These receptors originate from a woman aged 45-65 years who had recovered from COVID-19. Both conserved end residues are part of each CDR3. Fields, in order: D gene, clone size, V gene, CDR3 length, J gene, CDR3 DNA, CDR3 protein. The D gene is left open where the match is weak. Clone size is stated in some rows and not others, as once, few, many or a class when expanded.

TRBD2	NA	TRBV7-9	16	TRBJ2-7	TGTGCCAGCAGCTTAGAATTGGGGCGGGGGTCCTACGAGCAGTACTTC	CASSLELGRGSYEQYF
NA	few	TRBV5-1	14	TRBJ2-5	TGCGCCAGCACCCCGGGAGCGCTACAAGAGACCCAGTACTTC	CASTPGALQETQYF
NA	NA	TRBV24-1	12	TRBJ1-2	TGTGCCACCAGTGGTGACAGTAATGGCTACACCTTC	CATSGDSNGYTF
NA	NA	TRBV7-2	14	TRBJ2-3	TGTGCCAGCAGCTTAGCATCAGTCACAGATACGCAGTATTTT	CASSLASVTDTQYF
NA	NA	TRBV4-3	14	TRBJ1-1	TGCGCCAGCAGCCAATTAAGGGGGAACACTGAAGCTTTCTTT	CASSQLRGNTEAFF
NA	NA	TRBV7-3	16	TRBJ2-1	TGTGCCAGCAGCTCCGGGACTCTGGGGTCCTACAATGAGCAGTTCTTC	CASSSGTLGSYNEQFF
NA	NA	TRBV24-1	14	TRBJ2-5	TGTGCCACCGGGGGGAAATCGGTCCAAGAGACCCAGTACTTC	CATGGKSVQETQYF
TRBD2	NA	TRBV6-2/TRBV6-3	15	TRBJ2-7	TGTGCCAGCAGCCGGACTAGCGGGGGTACATACGAGCAGTACTTC	CASSRTSGGTYEQYF
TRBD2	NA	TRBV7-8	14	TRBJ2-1	TGTGCCAGCAGCCTCTGGACTAGCGGGAATGAGCAGTTCTTC	CASSLWTSGNEQFF
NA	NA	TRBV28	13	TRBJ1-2	TGTGCCAGCAGTTTAGGACAGCGCTATGGCTACACCTTC	CASSLGQRYGYTF
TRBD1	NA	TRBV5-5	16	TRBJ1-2	TGTGCCAGCAGCTTGCTCGGCGACAGGGCGAAATATGGCTACACCTTC	CASSLLGDRAKYGYTF
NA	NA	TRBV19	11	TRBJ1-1	TGTGCCAGTAGGTCGAGCACTGAAGCTTTCTTT	CASRSSTEAFF
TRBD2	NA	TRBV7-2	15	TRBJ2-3	TGTGCCAGCAGCAGATTAGCGGGAGTTGCAGATACGCAGTATTTT	CASSRLAGVADTQYF
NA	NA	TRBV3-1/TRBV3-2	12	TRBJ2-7	TGTGCCAGCAGCCAACGGGCCTACGAGCAGTACTTC	CASSQRAYEQYF
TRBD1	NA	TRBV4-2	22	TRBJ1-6	TGTGCCAGCAGCCAAACCCGAATCCTGGACAGGGGATCCTTAATTAATAATTCACCCCTCCACTTT	CASSQTRILDRGSLINNSPLHF
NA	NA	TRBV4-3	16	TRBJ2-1	TGCGCCAGCAGCCAAGATGTAGCTTTTACCTACAATGAGCAGTTCTTC	CASSQDVAFTYNEQFF
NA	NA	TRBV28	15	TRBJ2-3	TGTGCCAGCAGTTTACCCGGGTCTAGCACAGATACGCAGTATTTT	CASSLPGSSTDTQYF
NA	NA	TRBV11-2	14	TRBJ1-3	TGTGCCAGCAGCCCCACACAGGTGCTAAACACCATATATTTT	CASSPTQVLNTIYF
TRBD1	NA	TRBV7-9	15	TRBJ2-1	TGTGCCAGCAGCCCAAGGGGACAGGGGGCTAATGAGCAGTTCTTC	CASSPRGQGANEQFF
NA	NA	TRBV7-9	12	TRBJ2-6	TGTGCCAGCATCGTCGGGGCCAACGTCCTGACTTTC	CASIVGANVLTF
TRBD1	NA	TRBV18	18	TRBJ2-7	TGTGCCAGCTCACTTTTTTCATCCCAGGGGGCGGAAATGTACGAGCAGTACTTC	CASSLFSSQGAEMYEQYF
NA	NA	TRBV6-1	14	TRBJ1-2	TGTGCCAGCAGTGACCCGGACAGCGTCTATGGCTACACCTTC	CASSDPDSVYGYTF
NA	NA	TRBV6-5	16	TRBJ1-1	TGTGCCAGCAGTTACTCGATTCTACAGCTGAACACTGAAGCTTTCTTT	CASSYSILQLNTEAFF
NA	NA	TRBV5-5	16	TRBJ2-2	TGTGCCAGCAAATCCGCAGGGGAGAGGTCTACCGGGGAGCTGTTTTTT	CASKSAGERSTGELFF
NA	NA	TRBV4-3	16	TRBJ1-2	TGCGCCAGCAGCCAAGATTATGTCAGGGCGCAATATGGCTACACCTTC	CASSQDYVRAQYGYTF
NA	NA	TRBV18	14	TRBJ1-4	TGTGCCAGCTTACCTTCGGGGACTAATGAAAAACTGTTTTTT	CASLPSGTNEKLFF
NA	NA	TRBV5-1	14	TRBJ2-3	TGCGCCAGCAGCTTCAACGCAGGCACAGATACGCAGTATTTT	CASSFNAGTDTQYF
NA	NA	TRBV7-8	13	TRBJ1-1	TGTGCCAGCAGCTCTAGGCCGTTGTACGAAGCTTTCTTT	CASSSRPLYEAFF
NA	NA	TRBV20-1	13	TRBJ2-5	TGCAGTGCTAGTGAGCGAGGCAGGGGGACCCAGTACTTC	CSASERGRGTQYF
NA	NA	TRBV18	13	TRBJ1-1	TGTGCCAGCTCACCTCTGGGGGGGACTGAAGCTTTCTTT	CASSPLGGTEAFF
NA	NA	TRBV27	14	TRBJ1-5	TGTGCCAGCAGTTTAAGCGGGCTGGGTCAGCCCCAGCATTTT	CASSLSGLGQPQHF
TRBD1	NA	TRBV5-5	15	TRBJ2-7	TGTGCCAGCAGCATCACAGGGGGGAAGACGTACGAGCAGTACTTC	CASSITGGKTYEQYF
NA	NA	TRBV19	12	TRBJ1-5	TGTGCCAGTAGTAGCAGATCTCAGCCCCAGCATTTT	CASSSRSQPQHF
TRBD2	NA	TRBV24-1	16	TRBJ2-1	TGTGCCACCAGTGATCCAAGCGGGAGGGTCTACAATGAGCAGTTCTTC	CATSDPSGRVYNEQFF
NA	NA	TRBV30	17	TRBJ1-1	TGTGCCTGGAGCGGCTCTCAGCAAAGAGGTTTGAACACTGAAGCTTTCTTT	CAWSGSQQRGLNTEAFF
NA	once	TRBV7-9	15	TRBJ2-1	TGTGCCAGCAGCTCTGGGGCCGCGAGCTACAATGAGCAGTTCTTC	CASSSGAASYNEQFF
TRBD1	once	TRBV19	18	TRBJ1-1	TGTGCCAGTAGCTCCCGGGACAGGGGGCAAGTAAGAAACACTGAAGCTTTCTTT	CASSSRDRGQVRNTEAFF
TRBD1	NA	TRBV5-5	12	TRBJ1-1	TGTGCCAGCAGCTCCAGACAGGGGAGAGCTTTCTTT	CASSSRQGRAFF
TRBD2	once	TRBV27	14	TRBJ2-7	TGTGCCAGCAGTTTGGCGGGAGCGGGGTACGAGCAGTACTTC	CASSLAGAGYEQYF
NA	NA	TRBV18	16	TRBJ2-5	TGTGCCAGCTCACGGTCGGGAATGGGTCGGACAGAGACCCAGTACTTC	CASSRSGMGRTETQYF
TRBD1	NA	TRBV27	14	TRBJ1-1	TGTGCCAGCAGTTTGGGACAGAAGAACACTGAAGCTTTCTTT	CASSLGQKNTEAFF
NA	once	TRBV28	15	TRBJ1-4	TGTGCCAGCAGCCCCCCCACTACAACTAATGAAAAACTGTTTTTT	CASSPPTTTNEKLFF
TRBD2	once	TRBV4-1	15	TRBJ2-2	TGCGCCAGCAGTGCGACTAGCGTATGGACCGGGGAGCTGTTTTTT	CASSATSVWTGELFF
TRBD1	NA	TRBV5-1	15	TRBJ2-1	TGCGCCAGCAGCTTACAGGGGGCTTTTTACAATGAGCAGTTCTTC	CASSLQGAFYNEQFF
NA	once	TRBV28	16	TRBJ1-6	TGTGCCAGCACCCGAAAAGGGGGGGCGGCTAATTCACCCCTCCACTTT	CASTRKGGAANSPLHF
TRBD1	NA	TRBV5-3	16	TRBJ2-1	TGTGCCAGAAGCAAGGGGACAGAAAGTTTCTACAATGAGCAGTTCTTC	CARSKGTESFYNEQFF
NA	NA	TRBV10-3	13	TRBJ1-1	TGTGCCATCAGTTCTCAGGGGAACACTGAAGCTTTCTTT	CAISSQGNTEAFF
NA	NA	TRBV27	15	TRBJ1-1	TGTGCCAGCAGTCCCTTACGAGCGGGTGTGACTGAAGCTTTCTTT	CASSPLRAGVTEAFF
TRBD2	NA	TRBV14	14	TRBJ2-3	TGTGCCAGCAGCCTTAGCGGGAGTCCAGATACGCAGTATTTT	CASSLSGSPDTQYF
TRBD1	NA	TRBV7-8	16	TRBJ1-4	TGTGCCAGCAGCTGGCTGACAGGGGCAACTAATGAAAAACTGTTTTTT	CASSWLTGATNEKLFF
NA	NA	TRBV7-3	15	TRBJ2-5	TGTGCCAGCAGCCTAACCGGGACACCCCAAGAGACCCAGTACTTC	CASSLTGTPQETQYF
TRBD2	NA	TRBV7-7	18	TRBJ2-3	TGTGCTAGCAGGTGGGCCGGGACTAGCGGGGGGGTCACAGATACGCAGTATTTT	CASRWAGTSGGVTDTQYF
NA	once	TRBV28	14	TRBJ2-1	TGTGCCAGCAGCCAAGCACCCCCGGCCGGGGAGCAGTTCTTC	CASSQAPPAGEQFF
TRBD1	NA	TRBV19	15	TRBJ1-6	TGTGCCAGTAGAAAACCGGGACAGAATAATTCACCCCTCCACTTT	CASRKPGQNNSPLHF
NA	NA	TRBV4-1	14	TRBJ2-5	TGCGCCAGCAGCCAAGGGGGCAGGGAAGAGACCCAGTACTTC	CASSQGGREETQYF
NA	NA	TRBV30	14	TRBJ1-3	TGTGCCTGGAGTGCGGGGTTAGGTGGAAACACCATATATTTT	CAWSAGLGGNTIYF
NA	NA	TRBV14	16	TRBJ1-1	TGTGCCAGCAGCCGAGGGACACCCAAGAGGAACACTGAAGCTTTCTTT	CASSRGTPKRNTEAFF
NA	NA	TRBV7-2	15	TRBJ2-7	TGTGCCAGCAGCTTAGCGTTTTCAGGATCCTACGAGCAGTACTTC	CASSLAFSGSYEQYF
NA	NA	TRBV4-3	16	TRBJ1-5	TGCGCCAGCAGCCAAGATAGGGGTAGGAGCAATCAGCCCCAGCATTTT	CASSQDRGRSNQPQHF